This T cell receptor (beta chain) appears in the sequencing data of a study of T cell responses to AZD1222 COVID-19 vaccine. Study information: It was second doses at about 4 or about 12 weeks that were pooled. General study points: The donor group comprised mostly white British people and more females; the analysis possibly underestimated clonal diversity. Rises in breadth and depth of Spike-specific TCRs came after two AZD1222 doses.

CDR3 length equals 16 residues. Germline assignment: CDR1 LNHDA and CDR2 SQIVND (reference sequence). Trimming took 1 base from V and 6 from J; bases not matched to a gene: 8. This table comes from immunoSEQ multiplex PCR, and its TCRdb copy is limited to in-frame clones, with some not included. This table has 75,000 to 100,000 clones, about 88% appearing once. Comments on this clone: Its antigen is currently unknown.

The chain combines TRBV19 with TRBJ2-1; 8 bases are a match to TRBD1. The sequenced sample was peripheral blood, obtained on day 0 of AZD1222 vaccination. The receptor's source is an adult in good health. This CDR3 reads CASSIGTGLVRNEQFF. CDR3 bases: TGTGCCAGTAGTATAGGGACAGGGTTGGTCCGCAATGAGCAGTTCTTC.